This entry lists 22 T cell receptor beta chains sequenced from one sample in a study of patients and donors after allogeneic stem cell transplantation. Each CDR3 protein gets one entry after TCRdb re-called the RT-PCR reads with MiXCR. The table has roughly 230,000 distinct CDR3 sequences, roughly 14% seen once. Sequencing used blood, either unsorted or a sorted T cell fraction (not recorded which). The receptors come from a human donor who was either an allogeneic HSCT recipient or a stem cell or donor lymphocyte infusion donor (not recorded which). It is not recorded whose cells these are; they may come from a transplant donor.

In this sample, this clonotype turned up many times. The rearrangement uses TRBV4-1 and TRBJ1-4, with 9 bases fitting TRBD1. The CDR3 runs 15 residues. Trimming removed 4 bases from V and 7 bases from J; junction bases left unmatched: 7. Germline assignment: CDR1 MGHRA and CDR2 YSYEKL. Here the CDR3 reads CASSLQQGAREKLFF. The CDR3 DNA reads TGCGCCAGCAGCCTTCAACAGGGGGCGCGTGAAAAACTGTTTTTT.

The chain has TRBV10-3 and TRBJ2-1; D might be TRBD1 or TRBD2, each matching 5 bases. CDR3 size: 12 residues. Germline V lookup: CDR1 ENHRY, CDR2 SYGVKD. V lost 3 bases and J 9 bases, leaving 9 bases between the germline ends. In nucleotides, the CDR3 is TGTGCCATCAGTGATTCGGGGCGTGAGCAGTTCTTC. It encodes CAISDSGREQFF.

This rearrangement joins TRBV7-9 to TRBJ2-3; possibly TRBD1 or TRBD2 for D (6 bases each). Between the trimmed V and J ends, which lost 10 bases and 9 bases, there was a span of 23 bases. CDR3 size: 14 residues. Germline V lookup: CDR1 SEHNR, CDR2 FQNEAQ (reference sequence). CDR3 protein: CATRGLTPGDTQYF. For the CDR3, the DNA is TGTGCCACCAGGGGCCTCACTCCGGGAGACACGCAGTATTTT. The whole variable domain, remainder taken from reference TRBV7-9 and TRBJ2-3, is DTGVSQNPRHKITKRGQNVTFRCDPISEHNRLYWYRQTLGQGPEFLTYFQNEAQLEKSRLLSDRFSAERPKGSFSTLEIQRTEQGDSAMYLCATRGLTPGDTQYFGPGTRLTVL.

This clonotype appeared many times. The rearrangement links TRBV5-1 to TRBJ1-4; no clear D. This CDR3 region has 13 residues. Germline-derived CDR1 and CDR2 are SGHRS and YFSETQ. V was clipped by 0 bases and J by 4 bases, with 4 bases between them. CDR3 protein: CASSLDNNEKLFF. Here the CDR3 DNA reads TGCGCCAGCAGCTTGGATAATAATGAAAAACTGTTTTTT.

This clonotype has a count of ten or more. The chain combines TRBV11-2 with TRBJ2-1, with 13 bases fitting TRBD2. The CDR3 has 16 residues. Germline CDR1 SGHAT, CDR2 FQNNGV. The J segment lost 5 bases and the V segment lost 5 bases, leaving 6 bases of the junction unmatched. The CDR3, as DNA: TGTGCCAGCAGCGCCCGAACTAGCGGGAGGGACAATGAGCAGTTCTTC. Translation: CASSARTSGRDNEQFF. Full variable domain (rest looked up from reference TRBV11-2 and TRBJ2-1): EAGVAQSPRYKIIEKRQSVAFWCNPISGHATLYWYQQILGQGPKLLIQFQNNGVVDDSQLPKDRFSAERLKGVDSTLKIQPAKLEDSAVYLCASSARTSGRDNEQFFGPGTRLTVL.

This clonotype was counted only a few times. The chain is built from TRBV30 and TRBJ2-6; 7 bases are a match to TRBD1. Per the germline V gene, CDR1 is GTSNPN and CDR2 is SVGIG (reference sequence). The CDR3 contains 13 residues. The junction had 0 bases not matched to a gene; V was cut back by 5 bases and J by 2 bases. Here the CDR3 DNA reads TGTGCCTGGGACAGGGCTGGGGCCAACGTCCTGACTTTC. Its protein product is CAWDRAGANVLTF.

This clonotype was seen many times. The rearrangement uses TRBV10-3 and TRBJ1-1; possible D gene TRBD1, 6 bases. Trimming stripped 6 bases from V and 6 bases from J, with 14 bases between. The CDR3 contains 13 residues. Looked up from germline, CDR1 is ENHRY and CDR2 is SYGVKD. In nucleotides, the CDR3 is TGTGCCATCAGCCCGACAGGAAGATCTGAAGCTTTCTTT. Its translation is CAISPTGRSEAFF.

This chain joins TRBV19 and TRBJ1-6; TRBD1 aligns across 9 bases. The CDR3 covers 14 residues. Germline V CDR1 and CDR2: LNHDA, SQIVND (reference sequence). The trim removed 4 bases at V and 7 bases at J, leaving 2 bases unmatched. CDR3 sequence reads: CASSKGQGNSPLHF. The CDR3 bases are TGTGCCAGTAGTAAGGGACAGGGAAATTCACCCCTCCACTTT.

The CDR3 DNA sequence: TGTGCCAGCAGCCAAGATCCCCAGGGGAGGTGGAACACTGAAGCTTTCTTT. Its translation: CASSQDPQGRWNTEAFF. The rearrangement uses TRBV4-2 and TRBJ1-1; weak D call: TRBD1 (6 bases). Trimming cost V 0 bases and J 1 base, with 15 bases left between them. The CDR3 sequence is 17 residues long. Looked up from germline, CDR1 is LGHNA and CDR2 is YNFKEQ.

This clonotype was observed many times. The chain couples TRBV3-1 to TRBJ1-2; no clear D gene. The CDR3 is 12 amino acids. Germline V gene sequence: CDR1 LGHDT, CDR2 YNNKEL (reference sequence). Trimming took 2 bases from V and 14 from J, leaving 15 bases between them. The CDR3 reads CASSQRPGPPTF. CDR3 in DNA: TGTGCCAGCAGCCAACGTCCCGGGCCCCCAACCTTC.

The chain is built from TRBV5-1 and TRBJ2-7; 8 bases are shared with TRBD1. In germline, CDR1 is SGHRS, CDR2 YFSETQ. The CDR3 totals 16 residues. V lost 3 bases to trimming and J lost 1 base; unmatched junction nucleotides: 9. Here the CDR3 DNA reads TGCGCCAGCAGCTCGACATTCAGGGGGCTATCCTACGAGCAGTACTTC. Encoded protein: CASSSTFRGLSYEQYF.

The rearrangement uses TRBV7-2 and TRBJ2-2, with TRBD1 matching over 11 bases. Germline assignment: CDR1 SGHTA and CDR2 FQGNSA. The CDR3 totals 16 residues. Trimming cost V 2 bases and J 6 bases; bases outside gene matches: 5. The chain's CDR3 is CASSLMGQGVPGELFF. CDR3 in DNA: TGTGCCAGCAGCTTAATGGGACAGGGGGTTCCCGGGGAGCTGTTTTTT.

This clonotype has a count of ten or more. This chain joins TRBV14 and TRBJ2-7; 7 bases line up with TRBD2. J gave up 3 bases and V 0 bases, and 14 bases lay outside the gene matches. The CDR3 spans 18 residues. CDR1 and CDR2 from the germline V gene are SGHDN and FVKESK. This chain's CDR3 is CASSQDVIEREGFYEQYF. CDR3 sequence (DNA): TGTGCCAGCAGCCAAGATGTGATAGAGAGGGAGGGATTCTACGAGCAGTACTTC.

The CDR3 spells CASSRAPYGYTF. DNA of the CDR3: TGTGCCAGTAGTAGAGCGCCCTATGGCTACACCTTC. This chain uses TRBV19 with TRBJ1-2, with D unclear. The CDR3 covers 12 residues. V gave up 4 bases and J gave up 4 bases, with 7 bases separating them. Germline values: CDR1 LNHDA, CDR2 SQIVND (reference sequence).

This clonotype showed up just a few times. The V and J genes are TRBV5-5 and TRBJ1-3; D not resolved. Between the trimmed V and J ends, which lost 1 base and 0 bases, there was a span of 8 bases. CDR1 is SGHKS, CDR2 YYEKEE, per germline (reference sequence). The CDR3 is made up of 15 amino acids. CDR3 sequence reads: CASSLSGFSGNTIYF. The CDR3 DNA is TGTGCCAGCAGCTTGAGTGGCTTCTCTGGAAACACCATATATTTT.

This clonotype was counted only a few times. This chain joins TRBV5-1 and TRBJ1-6; maybe TRBD1 (5 bases). Germline CDR1 is SGHRS and CDR2 is YFSETQ. This CDR3 has 14 amino acids. Trimming shortened V by 0 bases and J by 10 bases, and 11 bases separated the two germline ends. The CDR3 loop reads CASSLGGAGSPLHF. DNA for the CDR3: TGCGCCAGCAGCTTGGGGGGCGCAGGCTCACCCCTCCACTTT.

The chain uses TRBV29-1 and TRBJ2-5; TRBD1 is a possible D gene (5 bases). V lost 3 bases, J lost 6 bases, and 11 bases lay in between. Germline loops: CDR1 SQVTM, CDR2 ANQGSEA. This CDR3 spans 12 amino acids. The CDR3 loop is CSVDQGTKTQYF. In nucleotides, the CDR3 is TGCAGCGTTGATCAGGGAACAAAGACCCAGTACTTC.

This clonotype appeared many times. The V gene is TRBV5-1, the J gene TRBJ1-5; tentatively, D is TRBD1 (5 bases). The germline V gene encodes CDR1 SGHRS and CDR2 YFSETQ. Deletions cut 0 bases from V and 4 bases from J, with 11 bases between. The CDR3 extends over 15 amino acids. As DNA, the CDR3 is TGCGCCAGCAGCTTGGTTGGGGACTGGAATCAGCCCCAGCATTTT. The encoded protein is CASSLVGDWNQPQHF.

V and J are TRBV7-8 and TRBJ2-1; maybe TRBD2 (5 bases). V gave up 6 bases and J gave up 0 bases, with 12 bases separating them. The CDR3 spans 15 residues. Per germline, CDR1 SGHVS and CDR2 FQNEAQ. CDR3 coding DNA: TGTGCCAGCAGAAAGGGAGTTCTCTCCTACAATGAGCAGTTCTTC. This translates into CASRKGVLSYNEQFF.

This clonotype was picked up many times. The rearrangement joins TRBV27 to TRBJ1-2; tentative D call: TRBD1 (5 bases). The germline V and J ends were trimmed by 2 bases and 8 bases, with 12 bases remaining between them. Germline lookup yields CDR1 MNHEY and CDR2 SMNVEV (reference sequence). This CDR3 has 13 residues. Written as DNA, the CDR3 is TGTGCCAGCAGTTTAGAGGGGTATTACGGCTACACCTTC. It encodes CASSLEGYYGYTF.

The V and J genes are TRBV11-2 and TRBJ2-7, with D hard to call. The germline V gene encodes CDR1 SGHAT and CDR2 FQNNGV. With 0 bases removed from V and 7 bases from J, the gap between germline ends came to 10 bases. The CDR3 is 13 amino acids. The CDR3 DNA reads as TGTGCCAGCAGCTTAGATCCCGGCTGGGAGCAGTACTTC. Encoded protein: CASSLDPGWEQYF.

This clonotype was seen only a few times. J is TRBJ2-1 and V is TRBV20-1; 10 bases are shared with TRBD2. V shed 3 bases and J 9 bases; nucleotides not matched to a gene: 5. The CDR3 covers 13 residues. Germline V gene lookup returns CDR1 DFQATT and CDR2 SNEGSKA (reference sequence). CDR3 DNA sequence: TGCAGTGCTAGCACTAGCGGGAATGGTGAGCAGTTCTTC. Its translation: CSASTSGNGEQFF.